The 5 T cell receptor beta chains below come from one sample, sequenced in a study of beta chain features in type 1 diabetes. The investigators reverse transcribed all of the isolated RNA, so they sequenced expressed TCRB transcripts. Method: immunoSEQ multiplex PCR; TCRdb's copy keeps in-frame clones and lacks some. The data show under 900,000 clones, with 15% to 20% seen just once and 0.02% to 0.03% held by the top ten. Sequencing was carried out using naive CD4+ T cells from blood. These TCRs come from a young woman in good health.

CDR3 sequence (DNA): TGTGCCAGCAGCTTAGTAGGACTAGCCCCCGGGGAGCTGTTTTTT. Translating it yields CASSLVGLAPGELFF. J is TRBJ2-2 and V is TRBV7-2, with 8 bases that match TRBD2. The germline V gene has CDR1 SGHTA and CDR2 FQGNSA. There are 15 residues in the CDR3. Trimming at V came to 1 base and at J to 6 bases, leaving 4 bases not matched to a gene. Full variable domain (rest looked up from reference TRBV7-2 and TRBJ2-2): GAGVSQSPSNKVTEKGKDVELRCDPISGHTALYWYRQSLGQGLEFLIYFQGNSAPDKSGLPSDRFSAERTGGSVSTLTIQRTQQEDSAVYLCASSLVGLAPGELFFGEGSRLTVL.

Remarks on this clone: Other DNA sequences in this sample translate to the same CDR3. V gene TRBV5-4 combines with J gene TRBJ2-5; no firm D call. The CDR3 extends over 14 amino acids. Trimming cost V 3 bases and J 3 bases, with 12 bases left between them. CDR1 SGHNT and CDR2 YYREEE come from the germline V gene (reference sequence). CDR3 bases: TGTGCCAGCAGCTCCACCGGTGGGGAAGAGACCCAGTACTTC. Translation gives CASSSTGGEETQYF.

A single count supports this clone. The chain recombines TRBV5-4 with TRBJ2-1, with 7 bases identical to TRBD2. Germline-derived CDR1 and CDR2 are SGHNT and YYREEE (reference sequence). V was clipped by 9 bases and J by 8 bases; unmatched bases: 11. There are 13 residues in the CDR3. The CDR3 region is CATAMGGSDEQFF. CDR3 bases: TGTGCCACCGCGATGGGCGGGAGCGATGAGCAGTTCTTC.

On this clone itself: Other DNA sequences from this sample encode an identical CDR3 as well. The J gene is TRBJ1-1, the V gene TRBV2; D is unresolved. The CDR3 consists of 12 residues. The germline V gene encodes CDR1 SNHLY and CDR2 FYNNEI. Trimming took off 1 base at V and 4 bases at J, with 4 bases between the two ends. DNA for the CDR3: TGTGCCAGCAGTGAAGTAGGCACTGAAGCTTTCTTT. Translation: CASSEVGTEAFF. Based on the CDR3 plus reference TRBV2 and TRBJ1-1, the full variable domain is EPEVTQTPSHQVTQMGQEVILRCVPISNHLYFYWYRQILGQKVEFLVSFYNNEISEKSEIFDDQFSVERPDGSNFTLKIRSTKLEDSAMYFCASSEVGTEAFFGQGTRLTVV.

This clone was counted a few times. The chain uses TRBV18 and TRBJ1-1; D not resolved. The CDR3 is made up of 15 amino acids. Germline V gene lookup returns CDR1 KGHSH and CDR2 LQKENI. Trimming pared 2 bases from V and 0 bases from J, leaving 10 bases between. CDR3 loop: CASSPGAGLNTEAFF. CDR3 DNA: TGTGCCAGCTCACCAGGAGCAGGCTTGAACACTGAAGCTTTCTTT.